This T cell receptor beta chain was sequenced in a study of shared clonotypes between healthy human individuals (TCRdb year 2020). Background for the entire study: A few men and two women, aged 18 to 49 years, made up the cohort. For each donor, CD4 naive and CD4 memory were each given three plates, CD8 naive was given two plates, and CD8 memory was given one plate. The study deeply sequenced blood TCR repertoires of about 5 healthy adults to estimate repertoire size and the extent of clonotype sharing between individuals. Libraries were prepared and TCR repertoires were sequenced by different laboratories using diverse techniques, in order to increase sequencing depth and limit assay-specific biases. Each donor's leukapheresis produced roughly between roughly 0.9 and 9 billion PBMCs. The study at large found these results: Only blood was sampled, and tissue TCR repertoires likely differ from those in blood. Estimated clonotype richness was generally larger for naive than for memory subsets. When four donors were compared, the shared fraction of clonotypes was roughly 5% for naive CD4, roughly 3.3% for naive CD8, about 2.4% for memory CD4, and under 0.5% for memory CD8. Compared with non-shared clonotypes, the clonotypes found in all four sorted-subset donors had higher generation probabilities. Even with the large sequencing depth, rarefaction of the sorted-subset datasets indicated that sequencing was incomplete. The genetic and exposure-history diversity represented was limited by the small number of donors. Pairwise subsampling indicated that sequencing depth was expected to affect the degree of clonotype sharing among donors.

In the case of this clone: The antigen this receptor binds is unknown. No much larger clone exists at a distance of one base, and base qualities are not known.

Using the deep immunoSEQ assay, multiplex PCR amplified TCR CDR3 regions from genomic DNA. Extracted genomic DNA from each cell subset was spread evenly across all wells of several immunoSEQ 96-well plates, with each plate serving as a replicate. For sorted subsets, each replicate PCR was loaded with about 200 ng genomic DNA, equivalent to about 30,000 T cell genomes. Purified libraries were quantified with a Qubit 3.0 fluorometer, sized on a Bioanalyzer 2100, and re-quantified with the KAPA Library Quantification kit. Each immunoSEQ 96-well plate was sequenced on its own single-read 150-cycle Illumina NextSeq 550 flow cell. For the original study's pipeline: Because the immunoSEQ output included only junctional sequences and no quality scores, the filtering could not be the same as the filtering used for full-length reads. Sequences were annotated with PyIR, a Python wrapper for IgBLAST v1.9, and V/J genes and CDR3 were assigned using IMGT germline references. Reads were filtered out if the reads had weak V/J assignments (E-value above 1e-6), no CDR3, stop codons, out-of-frame junctions, or ambiguous translated residues. V3J clonotypes were defined as sequences sharing the same inferred V gene, J gene, and CDR3 amino acid sequence. The percentage overlap between two repertoires was calculated by dividing the number of shared unique clonotypes by the size of the smaller repertoire. RTK rarefaction, the Chao1 estimator, and Recon v2.1 estimates of unobserved clonotypes were used to assess repertoire richness. OLGA was used to compute generation probabilities for all TCRbeta clonotypes that the gDNA method yielded from a handful of donors. The source is immuneACCESS, and TCRdb retained only in-frame sequences with V and J called. Part of the clones is not carried over; for the studies checked, unresolved V genes explain less than half of this, and the remainder is unexplained. The V and J calls and clone size were taken over from that table, and D and trimming were inferred from the DNA. For this sample the table gives approximately 2,000,000 clones, of which 85% to 95% were detected only once. The ten largest make up around 0.35% of the sample.

CDR1 and CDR2 (SGHRS, YFSETQ) derive from the germline V gene. The V end loses 0 bases and the J end loses 2 bases, and a stretch of 12 bases separates them. There are 15 amino acids in the CDR3, from cysteine to phenylalanine inclusive. The read is trimmed to its CDR3 DNA, 45 bases read in frame from base 1. Healthy HIV-negative adults with no recently reported acute infections or vaccinations were included as donors. Every donor was a Caucasian adult residing in Nashville, Tennessee, USA. Magnetic negative selection was used to enrich CD4+ T cells, after which naive cells were positively selected on CD45RA and the negative fraction became the memory subset. Blood was obtained by leukapheresis, after which PBMCs were separated by Ficoll-Histopaque density gradient centrifugation and cryopreserved in liquid nitrogen vapor phase. Purity and quantity of every magnetically sorted T cell population were checked by analytical flow cytometry. Each sorted fraction had its genomic DNA isolated and then quantified by UV absorbance on a Nanodrop 2000c.

The V and J segments used are TRBV5-1 and TRBJ2-7, with TRBD2 perhaps the D gene, on 5 matching bases. The sequencing sample was made of naive CD4+ T cells from PBMCs. What the cell subset or site label conveys for this sample: CD45RA+ positively selected. The receptor comes from a young man in good health. Some clones in this sample may be carry-over from other donors' samples. The CDR3 protein: CASSLERKIPYEQYF. The DNA is as follows: TGCGCCAGCAGCTTGGAGCGGAAGATACCCTACGAGCAGTACTTC.